Following are 16 T cell receptor beta chains from one sample sequenced in a study of cytomegalovirus exposure and HLA in healthy donors. Primers for the PCR totalled 60 Vbeta and 13 Jbeta. Profiling relied on immunoSEQ multiplex PCR, and the TCRdb table lists in-frame clones only, not all of them. The data hold 80,000 to 95,000 clones, with 84% observed a single time. Sequencing was carried out using PBMCs. The receptors were gathered from a woman aged 18-29 years in good health and CMV-seropositive.

The chain has TRBV30 and TRBJ2-7; weak D call: TRBD1 (5 bases). CDR3 length equals 12 residues. Germline V gene lookup returns CDR1 GTSNPN and CDR2 SVGIG (reference sequence). V dropped 4 bases and J dropped 6 bases, with 13 bases sitting between them. The CDR3 reads CAWTAGSAEQYF. The DNA of the CDR3 is TGTGCCTGGACAGCAGGGTCCGCCGAGCAGTACTTC.

The chain is built from TRBV10-3 and TRBJ2-1, with TRBD2 identical over 10 bases. The V segment lost 9 bases and the J segment 7 bases; nucleotides outside the gene matches: 6. The CDR3 runs 13 residues. CDR1 ENHRY and CDR2 SYGVKD come from the germline V gene. The CDR3 bases are TGTGCCATGGCTAGCGGGAGTATTAATGAGCAGTTCTTC. This encodes CAMASGSINEQFF.

The chain links TRBV27 to TRBJ2-1; 11 bases match TRBD2. CDR3 length: 18 amino acids. CDR1 and CDR2 from the germline V gene are MNHEY and SMNVEV (reference sequence). The ends lost 4 bases at V and 5 bases at J; junction bases unmatched: 13. The CDR3 DNA follows: TGTGCCAGCAGTTCCGACGAAATAGCGGGGGGGCAAGACAATGAGCAGTTCTTC. Its translation is CASSSDEIAGGQDNEQFF.

V gene TRBV4-1 combines with J gene TRBJ1-2; 10 positions agree with TRBD1. Losses at the gene ends were 4 bases for V and 8 bases for J; bases not matched to a gene: 7. This CDR3 is 14 amino acids long. CDR1 MGHRA and CDR2 YSYEKL come from the germline V gene. The CDR3 loop is CASSPGQGTIGYTF. CDR3 nucleotides: TGCGCCAGCAGCCCGGGACAGGGGACGATCGGCTACACCTTC.

The CDR3 spells CAWSEAGDYGETQYF. The CDR3, as DNA: TGTGCCTGGAGTGAAGCGGGAGATTACGGGGAGACCCAGTACTTC. This chain joins TRBV30 and TRBJ2-5; 8 nucleotides line up with TRBD2. Per the germline V gene, CDR1 is GTSNPN and CDR2 is SVGIG (reference sequence). V lost 1 base and J lost 5; bases outside the gene matches: 9. The CDR3 has 15 amino acids.

V is TRBV2 and J is TRBJ1-1; D not resolved. The CDR3 spans 11 residues. Per the germline V gene, CDR1 is SNHLY and CDR2 is FYNNEI. The germline V and J ends were trimmed by 3 bases and 11 bases, with 10 bases remaining between them. The CDR3 sequence: CASSDLPSAFF. The CDR3 nucleotides read TGTGCCAGCAGTGATCTCCCTAGCGCTTTCTTT.

The CDR3 protein is CASTPAGGVGEQYF. The CDR3 bases are TGTGCCAGCACGCCGGCGGGGGGGGTAGGAGAGCAGTACTTC. This chain joins TRBV21-1 and TRBJ2-7; TRBD2, the table's D call, was not compared with the DNA. TRBV21-1 is a pseudogene segment. The CDR3 spans 14 residues.

V and J are TRBV6-1 and TRBJ2-3; D gene uncertain. Germline CDR1 and CDR2: MNHNS and SASEGT. This CDR3 contains 13 residues. The V end was cut by 4 bases, the J end by 0 bases, with 5 bases between. The CDR3 spells CASSGQSTDTQYF. The CDR3 DNA reads TGTGCCAGCAGTGGACAAAGCACAGATACGCAGTATTTT.

This chain joins TRBV4-2 and TRBJ2-7; D ambiguous. V lost 3 bases, J lost 2 bases, and 17 bases lay in between. Germline V gives CDR1 LGHNA, CDR2 YNFKEQ. The length of the CDR3 is 16 residues. The CDR3 protein is CASSHPTPTSTYEQYF. The CDR3 bases are TGTGCCAGCAGCCATCCCACCCCCACGAGCACCTACGAGCAGTACTTC.

The chain uses TRBV27 and TRBJ2-7; TRBD1 matches at 7 bases. The V segment lost 6 bases and the J segment 5 bases; nucleotides outside the gene matches: 10. Germline V CDR1 and CDR2: MNHEY, SMNVEV (reference sequence). The CDR3 is 14 residues long. The CDR3, as DNA: TGTGCCAGCAGCCCAACAGGGGTGTACCACGAGCAGTACTTC. Amino acids: CASSPTGVYHEQYF.

The chain carries TRBV28 and TRBJ2-7, with 14 positions matching TRBD2. After removal of 4 bases from V and 2 bases from J, the junction contained 7 bases not matched to a gene. Germline CDR1 and CDR2: MDHEN and SYDVKM. The CDR3 totals 17 residues. The CDR3 spells CASSWGLAGVPPYEQYF. In nucleotides, the CDR3 is TGTGCCAGCAGTTGGGGACTAGCGGGAGTTCCGCCCTACGAGCAGTACTTC.

V usage is TRBV27 and J usage is TRBJ2-7; 12 bases align to TRBD2. The CDR3 has 14 amino acids. Germline V CDR1 and CDR2: MNHEY, SMNVEV (reference sequence). V lost 6 bases and J lost 7; bases outside the gene matches: 7. The CDR3 DNA follows: TGTGCCAGCAGGCGACTAGCGGGAGTGCGGGAGCAGTACTTC. It translates to CASRRLAGVREQYF.

The genes are TRBV28 and TRBJ2-7; no definite D call. CDR3 length: 12 residues. Germline-derived CDR1 and CDR2 are MDHEN and SYDVKM. V was clipped by 3 bases and J by 6 bases, with 9 bases between them. CDR3 in amino acids: CASSFSGGEQYF. The CDR3 bases are TGTGCCAGCAGTTTCTCGGGTGGCGAGCAGTACTTC.

This chain uses TRBV9 with TRBJ2-3; TRBD2 matches at 13 bases. J lost 2 bases, V lost 3 bases, and 15 bases had no gene match. This CDR3 has 20 amino acids. Germline CDR1 is SGDLS and CDR2 is YYNGEE. The CDR3 DNA sequence: TGTGCCAGCAGCGCCGCGGCGTCCACTAGCGGGAGGGTAATCACAGATACGCAGTATTTT. Residues: CASSAAASTSGRVITDTQYF.

The chain carries TRBV5-4 and TRBJ1-4, with D perhaps TRBD1 (5 bases). The V gene lost 4 bases and the J gene lost 8 bases, with 18 bases spanning the gap. The length of the CDR3 is 15 residues. Germline assignment: CDR1 SGHNT and CDR2 YYREEE (reference sequence). The CDR3 DNA reads as TGTGCCAGCAGCAGAAAGGGGTGGGCCCCAGAAAAACTGTTTTTT. It is translated as CASSRKGWAPEKLFF.

This clone was seen a few times. The rearrangement links TRBV7-9 to TRBJ1-1; D is ambiguous. This CDR3 comprises 14 residues. CDR1 is SEHNR and CDR2 is FQNEAQ in the germline V gene (reference sequence). The ends were cut back, 1 base at V and 9 bases at J, with 15 bases in the middle. CDR3 sequence (DNA): TGTGCCAGCAGCTTAGGGGTGGAAACAGAGCAAGCTTTCTTT. Its protein product is CASSLGVETEQAFF.